These 27 T cell receptor beta chains came from one sample sequenced in a study of beta chain features in type 1 diabetes (dated 2018 in TCRdb). Library preparation employed the immunoSEQ multiplex PCR assay. All of the isolated RNA was reverse transcribed with the High Capacity cDNA Reverse Transcription Kit, so expressed TCRB transcripts were sequenced. TCRdb limited this immuneACCESS table to in-frame rearrangements with V and J called. A share of clones is missing; checked studies link under half to unresolved V genes, and the rest is unexplained. The sample table holds around 710,000 clones, of which 9.5% to 15% were seen once. The ten most abundant clones make up more than 0.1% of the sample. Their target antigens are unknown. The paper's findings and limits, for the study overall: Type 1 diabetes patients showed a moderate but significant shortening of TCRB CDR3 length in all four CD4+ subsets.

The sequenced sample was naive CD4+ T cells from blood. The cell subset or site label corresponds to: true naive CD4+ T cells. Receptor source: a man aged 25-45 years with type 1 diabetes.

The chain recombines TRBV6-1 with TRBJ2-3; either TRBD1 or TRBD2 may fit D (5 bases each). The CDR3 extends over 17 amino acids. With 3 bases removed from V and 2 bases from J, the gap between germline ends came to 18 bases. Germline loops: CDR1 MNHNS, CDR2 SASEGT. CDR3 nucleotide sequence: TGTGCCAGCAGTGACTTCCTGGGGACGGACAACACAGATACGCAGTATTTT. It codes for CASSDFLGTDNTDTQYF.

Concerning this clone itself: The junction departs from the called germline gene at one end, perhaps through a read error. The chain couples TRBV19 to TRBJ1-6, with D uncertain. The CDR3 runs to 12 residues. Germline lookup yields CDR1 LNHDA and CDR2 SQIVND (reference sequence). CDR3 sequence: CARSIWHSPLHF. In DNA, the CDR3 is TGTGCCAGGAGTATTTGGCATTCACCCCTCCACTTT.

The V gene is TRBV19, the J gene TRBJ1-5; 7 bases are a match to TRBD1. The CDR3 covers 15 residues. Germline V lookup: CDR1 LNHDA, CDR2 SQIVND (reference sequence). V shed 3 bases and J 11 bases; nucleotides not matched to a gene: 13. In DNA, the CDR3 is TGTGCCAGTAGTATCCCAGACAGGGTTCACCCGGCCCAGCATTTT. It translates to CASSIPDRVHPAQHF.

The chain recombines TRBV28 with TRBJ2-1, with D unresolved. V lost 3 bases and J lost 8, with 11 bases in between. CDR3 size: 13 residues. The germline V gene encodes CDR1 MDHEN and CDR2 SYDVKM. The DNA for the CDR3 is TGTGCCAGCAGTTTGCTGACACGGGATGAGCAGTTCTTC. This gives the protein CASSLLTRDEQFF.

This clone was recorded a few times. The chain joins TRBV7-2 to TRBJ1-2; 11 bases fit TRBD1. Germline values: CDR1 SGHTA, CDR2 FQGNSA. Germline trimming cut 5 bases from V and 4 bases from J; bases unmatched to any gene: 3. CDR3 size: 14 residues. CDR3 in amino acids: CASSVGQGGYGYTF. CDR3 DNA: TGTGCCAGCAGCGTGGGACAGGGGGGCTATGGCTACACCTTC.

This clone occurred a few times. The gene calls are TRBV29-1 and TRBJ1-3; TRBD1 matches 9 bases. Germline values: CDR1 SQVTM, CDR2 ANQGSEA. This CDR3 comprises 15 residues. J lost 2 bases, V lost 3 bases, and 5 bases had no gene match. Written as DNA, the CDR3 is TGCAGCGTTGAGTGGGACAGGGACCCTGGAAACACCATATATTTT. Protein: CSVEWDRDPGNTIYF.

The CDR3 sequence is CASSGGGSSYEQYF. CDR3 in DNA: TGTGCCAGCAGCGGCGGAGGGAGCTCCTACGAGCAGTACTTC. The rearrangement uses TRBV7-2 and TRBJ2-7; TRBD2 might be the D (6 bases). The CDR3 has 14 residues. Trimming left V 5 bases short and J 0 bases short, with 11 bases between. Germline values: CDR1 SGHTA, CDR2 FQGNSA.

V usage is TRBV30 and J usage is TRBJ1-2; perhaps TRBD1 as D (5 bases). The CDR3 consists of 13 residues. Per germline, CDR1 GTSNPN and CDR2 SVGIG (reference sequence). The V end was cut by 0 bases, the J end by 4 bases, with 9 bases between. The CDR3: CAWSVRQPYGYTF. DNA of the CDR3: TGTGCCTGGAGTGTACGACAGCCCTATGGCTACACCTTC.

This clone was seen more than once but under ten times. This chain joins TRBV29-1 and TRBJ2-5, with D perhaps assigned TRBD1 or TRBD2 (5 bases each). The CDR3 sequence is 14 residues long. Deletions cut 4 bases from V and 6 bases from J, with 18 bases between. The germline gives CDR1 SQVTM, CDR2 ANQGSEA. CDR3 residues: CSVVGTLGVQTQYF. CDR3 nucleotides: TGCAGCGTTGTAGGCACCCTGGGGGTGCAGACCCAGTACTTC.

This chain uses TRBV7-2 with TRBJ2-7; the D call may be TRBD1 or TRBD2 (5 bases each). The germline CDR1 and CDR2 sequences are SGHTA and FQGNSA. The CDR3 has 14 residues. Deletions cut 1 base from V and 9 bases from J, with 16 bases between. CDR3 nucleotide sequence: TGTGCCAGCAGCTTAGGGGCAGAGGGCACAGGGCAGTACTTC. Protein sequence: CASSLGAEGTGQYF.

This clone showed up just a few times. The CDR3 protein is CASRLAGVGDTQYF. The CDR3 DNA follows: TGTGCCAGCAGACTAGCGGGGGTCGGAGATACGCAGTATTTT. The V call is TRBV14, the J call TRBJ2-3; 11 bases line up with TRBD2. Germline trimming cut 6 bases from V and 5 bases from J; bases unmatched to any gene: 4. CDR1 and CDR2 from the germline V gene are SGHDN and FVKESK. CDR3 length: 14 residues.

This clone was seen only a few times. This rearrangement joins TRBV10-1 to TRBJ2-4; 9 bases are a match to TRBD1. Losses at the gene ends were 2 bases for V and 4 bases for J; bases not matched to a gene: 0. The CDR3 consists of 14 residues. Germline assignment: CDR1 WNHNN and CDR2 SYGVQD (reference sequence). CDR3 DNA: TGCGCCAGCAGTGAGGGGACAGGGAAAAACATTCAGTACTTC. Encoded protein: CASSEGTGKNIQYF.

The rearrangement uses TRBV4-3 and TRBJ2-7; 8 nucleotides line up with TRBD1. CDR3 length: 16 amino acids. V lost 0 bases to trimming and J lost 7 bases; unmatched junction nucleotides: 11. CDR1 is LGHNA, CDR2 YSLEER, per germline. CDR3 nucleotides: TGCGCCAGCAGCCAAGAAATAAGCCGGACAGGGTCTGAGCAGTACTTC. It translates to CASSQEISRTGSEQYF.

The gene calls are TRBV2 and TRBJ2-1; D is possibly TRBD2 (6 bases). CDR1 and CDR2 (germline): SNHLY, FYNNEI. Between the trimmed V and J ends, which lost 4 bases and 5 bases, there was a span of 15 bases. This CDR3 spans 15 amino acids. In DNA, the CDR3 is TGTGCCAGCAGTGTTTCGACTAGGGCGAACAATGAGCAGTTCTTC. Amino acid sequence: CASSVSTRANNEQFF.

The chain joins TRBV10-3 to TRBJ2-3; 9 bases are a match to TRBD1. Trimming removed 6 bases from V and 2 bases from J; junction bases left unmatched: 6. The CDR3 runs to 15 residues. The germline CDR1 and CDR2 sequences are ENHRY and SYGVKD. DNA for the CDR3: TGTGCCATCAGCCCGGGACAGGGACACACAGATACGCAGTATTTT. Its protein is CAISPGQGHTDTQYF.

The J gene is TRBJ2-2, the V gene TRBV29-1; 9 bases line up with TRBD1. The V gene's germline CDR1 is SQVTM and CDR2 ANQGSEA. V was clipped by 4 bases and J by 9 bases; unmatched bases: 6. CDR3 length: 13 residues. CDR3 coding DNA: TGCAGCGTTGGGGGACAGGGCCTTAGGGAGCTGTTTTTT. Its protein is CSVGGQGLRELFF.

The rearrangement links TRBV5-1 to TRBJ2-5; 10 nucleotides align to TRBD1. This CDR3 has 16 residues. CDR1 and CDR2 (germline): SGHRS, YFSETQ. The V gene end was trimmed by 4 bases and the J gene end by 4 bases; junction bases not matched to a gene: 10. This CDR3 is CASSLTGGSGGETQYF. As DNA, the CDR3 is TGCGCCAGCAGCCTGACAGGGGGCAGTGGAGGAGAGACCCAGTACTTC. The whole variable domain, filled in from reference TRBV5-1 and TRBJ2-5, reads KAGVTQTPRYLIKTRGQQVTLSCSPISGHRSVSWYQQTPGQGLQFLFEYFSETQRNKGNFPGRFSGRQFSNSRSEMNVSTLELGDSALYLCASSLTGGSGGETQYFGPGTRLLVL.

This clone has only a few counts. The chain has TRBV19 and TRBJ2-7; perhaps TRBD2 as D (6 bases). Germline V gene data show CDR1 as LNHDA and CDR2 as SQIVND (reference sequence). The CDR3 covers 12 residues. Trimming left V 2 bases short and J 4 bases short, with 6 bases between. This CDR3 is CASSIRGYEQYF. For the CDR3, the DNA is TGTGCCAGTAGTATACGGGGGTACGAGCAGTACTTC.

The V gene is TRBV4-2, the J gene TRBJ2-2; 7 positions match TRBD2. Looked up from germline, CDR1 is LGHNA and CDR2 is YNFKEQ. V shed 0 bases and J 3 bases; nucleotides not matched to a gene: 7. This CDR3 has 17 residues. CDR3 in amino acids: CASSQDPGLPHTGELFF. The DNA of the CDR3 is TGTGCCAGCAGCCAAGACCCGGGACTACCTCACACCGGGGAGCTGTTTTTT.

This clone was observed a few times. J is TRBJ1-6 and V is TRBV9, with D possibly matching TRBD1 (5 bases). Germline assignment: CDR1 SGDLS and CDR2 YYNGEE. Trimming shortened V by 2 bases and J by 10 bases, and 19 bases separated the two germline ends. The CDR3 totals 16 residues. CDR3 region: CASSVGVNTRGSPLHF. The CDR3 DNA is TGTGCCAGCAGCGTGGGGGTAAATACGCGGGGGTCACCCCTCCACTTT.

This clone was counted a few times. The V gene is TRBV7-9, the J gene TRBJ2-7; 10 bases are shared with TRBD1. The V and J ends lost 5 bases and 2 bases, in that order; junction bases with no gene match: 9. This CDR3 is 16 amino acids long. Germline V CDR1 and CDR2: SEHNR, FQNEAQ (reference sequence). The CDR3 protein is CASSPRLDRGAYEQYF. The CDR3 DNA follows: TGTGCCAGCAGCCCCCGGTTGGACAGGGGGGCCTACGAGCAGTACTTC.

The V gene is TRBV9, the J gene TRBJ2-2, with 7 positions matching TRBD2. Looked up from germline, CDR1 is SGDLS and CDR2 is YYNGEE. The CDR3 runs 17 residues. Trimming at V came to 4 bases and at J to 4 bases, leaving 13 bases not matched to a gene. CDR3 amino acids: CASSPWGRGRSTGELFF. The CDR3 region has the DNA TGTGCCAGCAGCCCTTGGGGGAGGGGTCGAAGCACCGGGGAGCTGTTTTTT. Looking up the rest from reference TRBV9 and TRBJ2-2 gives the full variable domain: DSGVTQTPKHLITATGQRVTLRCSPRSGDLSVYWYQQSLDQGLQFLIQYYNGEERAKGNILERFSAQQFPDLHSELNLSSLELGDSALYFCASSPWGRGRSTGELFFGEGSRLTVL.

This clone was counted between two and nine times. This chain uses TRBV7-6 with TRBJ1-1; D is uncertain. The V and J ends lost 1 base and 4 bases respectively, with 13 bases between them. Germline V lookup: CDR1 SGHVS, CDR2 FNYEAQ. The CDR3 extends over 15 amino acids. CDR3 sequence: CASSLVGNQFTEAFF. CDR3 coding DNA: TGTGCCAGCAGCTTAGTTGGCAACCAATTCACTGAAGCTTTCTTT. Combining the CDR3 with reference TRBV7-6 and TRBJ1-1 gives the whole variable domain GAGVSQSPRYKVTKRGQDVALRCDPISGHVSLYWYRQALGQGPEFLTYFNYEAQQDKSGLPNDRFSAERPEGSISTLTIQRTEQRDSAMYRCASSLVGNQFTEAFFGQGTRLTVV.

The CDR3 DNA sequence: TGCGCCAGCGGACCGGGACTAGCGGGGGCCAGCACAGATACGCAGTATTTT. Residues: CASGPGLAGASTDTQYF. The chain couples TRBV5-1 to TRBJ2-3; TRBD2 matches at 14 bases. Germline V CDR1 and CDR2: SGHRS, YFSETQ. The CDR3 totals 17 residues. The V gene end was trimmed by 7 bases and the J gene end by 0 bases; junction bases not matched to a gene: 7.

The chain employs TRBV27 and TRBJ2-1; D possibly matches TRBD1 or TRBD2 (5 bases each). CDR3 length equals 15 residues. The V and J ends lost 3 bases and 0 bases respectively, with 9 bases between them. CDR1 and CDR2 (germline): MNHEY, SMNVEV (reference sequence). In nucleotides, the CDR3 is TGTGCCAGCAGTTTGAGGGGATTCTCCTACAATGAGCAGTTCTTC. The encoded protein is CASSLRGFSYNEQFF.

This clone came up a few times. The chain uses TRBV27 and TRBJ1-5; D gene unclear. V was shortened by 8 bases and J by 6 bases, with 11 bases between the two germline ends. Germline CDR1 MNHEY, CDR2 SMNVEV (reference sequence). CDR3 length: 12 amino acids. DNA of the CDR3: TGTGCCAGCTGGGTCGATTCTCAGCCCCAGCATTTT. Translating gives CASWVDSQPQHF.

V usage is TRBV7-2 and J usage is TRBJ2-1, with TRBD1 as a possible D gene (5 bases). Germline CDR1 is SGHTA and CDR2 is FQGNSA. The V end lost 1 base, the J end lost 9 bases, and 13 bases lay between the germline ends. This CDR3 comprises 14 residues. CDR3 DNA: TGTGCCAGCAGCTTAGAGGTACAGGCACGTGAGCAGTTCTTC. Translation gives CASSLEVQAREQFF.